This T cell receptor beta chain derives from a study of regulatory T cells in long-lasting Graves disease. Findings and limits, study-wide: Among samples with persistent disease, TRBV28, TRBJ1-2 and TRBJ2-5 were favored. Having only a small sample size may have limited accuracy.

Through Arm-PCR of CDR3 regions and iRepertoire HTBI primers, TCR beta libraries were built. One entry per CDR3 protein, called by TCRdb with MiXCR from the multiplex PCR reads. This sample has around 430,000 distinct CDR3 sequences, with about 20% found just once. Time point in this sample: persistent/refractory GD, antithyroid drugs over 5 years with positive TRAb. TCR sequences were obtained from RNA taken from PBMCs. The CDR3 consists of 13 residues. V lost 3 bases and J lost 2, with 9 bases in between. Germline V gives CDR1 SGDLS, CDR2 YYNGEE. As for this clonotype: Its antigen is still unknown.

The chain has TRBV9 and TRBJ2-7; D uncertain. The origin of this receptor is a female donor with Graves disease. This sample comprised peripheral blood mononuclear cells (PBMCs), obtained when the disease was refractory, from a patient treated with antithyroid drugs. The CDR3 nucleotides read TGTGCCAGCAGCGCGGGTTTGACCTACGAGCAGTACTTC. Its protein is CASSAGLTYEQYF.